Given below is one TCR beta chain in context. What it binds is not known. This entry belongs to a study of shared clonotypes between healthy human individuals. Across the whole study: CD4 naive cells filled three plates per donor, CD4 memory three, CD8 naive two and CD8 memory one. Study outcomes and limitations: Non-shared clonotypes had lower generation probabilities than those shared by all four donors. Represented diversity, genetic and exposure-history alike, was limited by few donors. Among four donors, approximately 5% of naive CD4 clonotypes were found in common.

Profiled with immunoSEQ multiplex PCR; TCRdb holds only in-frame clones, not every one. The data contain 950,000 to 1,100,000 clones, roughly 75% of them singletons. The sequence came from a man aged 18 to 30 in good health. Sequencing was done on a sample of memory CD4+ T cells sorted from blood. Subset specified: CD45RA-negative fraction.

The CDR3 DNA is TGCGCCAGCAGAAGCGGGACAGGGTCGAACACCGGGGAGCTGTTTTTT. Its protein product is CASRSGTGSNTGELFF. The chain carries TRBV4-1 and TRBJ2-2; 9 bases are shared with TRBD1. Germline V gene data show CDR1 as MGHRA and CDR2 as YSYEKL. The J segment lost 0 bases and the V segment lost 6 bases, leaving 5 bases of the junction unmatched. The CDR3 extends over 16 amino acids.